A single sample gave rise to the 18 T cell receptor beta chains below, sequenced in a study of cytomegalovirus exposure and HLA in healthy donors. The primer mix had 60 Vbeta and 13 Jbeta primers. Only in-frame clones appear in the TCRdb table, and some are missing; sequencing was by immunoSEQ multiplex PCR. Among about 160,000 clones listed, roughly 73% were seen once. Material: PBMCs. The receptors here all came from a male donor in good health and CMV-seronegative.

The V call is TRBV9, the J call TRBJ1-3, with TRBD1 identical over 8 bases. V lost 3 bases, J lost 2 bases, and 7 bases stayed unmatched. Looked up from germline, CDR1 is SGDLS and CDR2 is YYNGEE. The length of the CDR3 is 16 residues. CDR3 amino acids: CASSAATGEAGNTIYF. The CDR3 bases are TGTGCCAGCAGCGCCGCGACAGGGGAAGCTGGAAACACCATATATTTT.

The chain has TRBV5-1 and TRBJ1-6; the D gene is possibly TRBD1 (5 bases). The CDR3 loop spans 14 amino acids. Germline V CDR1 and CDR2: SGHRS, YFSETQ. Trimming left V 0 bases short and J 7 bases short, with 8 bases between. The CDR3 DNA reads TGCGCCAGCAGCTTGGGACAGCTAAATTCACCCCTCCACTTT. It is translated as CASSLGQLNSPLHF.

The chain carries TRBV4-2 and TRBJ2-1, with 7 bases fitting TRBD2. J gave up 6 bases and V 9 bases, and 11 bases lay outside the gene matches. Per germline, CDR1 LGHNA and CDR2 YNFKEQ. The CDR3 consists of 14 residues. CDR3 nucleotides: TGTGCCAGTGGCCGTCCCGGGGGGAGCAATGAGCAGTTCTTC. Amino acid sequence: CASGRPGGSNEQFF.

V and J are TRBV9 and TRBJ2-5; 9 positions match TRBD2. This CDR3 has 19 amino acids. V trimming: 4 bases; J trimming: 3 bases; junction bases outside the gene matches: 19. CDR1 and CDR2 (germline): SGDLS, YYNGEE. This CDR3 reads CASSHGLGAGGRMEETQYF. The CDR3 DNA reads as TGTGCCAGCAGCCACGGACTAGGGGCGGGGGGGCGGATGGAAGAGACCCAGTACTTC.

The chain has TRBV10-3 and TRBJ2-4; TRBD2 aligns across 8 bases. This CDR3 has 16 residues. Germline lookup yields CDR1 ENHRY and CDR2 SYGVKD. V was clipped by 6 bases and J by 1 base; unmatched bases: 8. CDR3: CAISPGASGAKNIQYF. The CDR3, as DNA: TGTGCCATCAGCCCTGGGGCTAGCGGGGCCAAAAACATTCAGTACTTC.

This chain links TRBV7-3 with TRBJ2-7; no clear D gene. V shed 1 base and J shed 3 bases, with 19 bases lying between them. In germline, CDR1 is SGHTA, CDR2 FQGTGA. The CDR3 loop spans 17 amino acids. DNA of the CDR3: TGTGCCAGCAGCTTAAGGGTCGTGAAAGACTCGCACTACGAGCAGTACTTC. As protein: CASSLRVVKDSHYEQYF.

The V call is TRBV4-2, the J call TRBJ2-1; possible D gene TRBD2, 6 bases. The germline CDR1 and CDR2 sequences are LGHNA and YNFKEQ. Trimming cost V 3 bases and J 8 bases, with 11 bases left between them. This CDR3 has 13 residues. The CDR3 loop is CASSQGSGYEQFF. Here the CDR3 DNA reads TGTGCCAGCAGCCAGGGTAGCGGTTATGAGCAGTTCTTC.

The chain links TRBV15 to TRBJ2-3; D is undetermined. This CDR3 is 15 amino acids long. V lost 0 bases and J 1 base, leaving 8 bases between the germline ends. CDR1 and CDR2 (germline): LNHNV, YYDKDF (reference sequence). The chain's CDR3 is CATSRDPSGTDTQYF. The CDR3 DNA reads TGTGCCACCAGCAGAGATCCCTCAGGCACAGATACGCAGTATTTT.

In its sample, this clone was seen a few times. This rearrangement joins TRBV29-1 to TRBJ2-1; TRBD1 matches at 7 bases. The CDR3 is 13 amino acids. The V and J ends lost 7 bases and 2 bases, in that order; junction bases with no gene match: 5. Germline V gene sequence: CDR1 SQVTM, CDR2 ANQGSEA. The CDR3, as DNA: TGCAGCGGAGGGGACAGTACCTACAATGAGCAGTTCTTC. It is translated as CSGGDSTYNEQFF.

The rearrangement joins TRBV2 to TRBJ2-2; 8 nucleotides align to TRBD1. Germline V gene sequence: CDR1 SNHLY, CDR2 FYNNEI. The CDR3 is 15 amino acids. Unmatched junction bases numbered 2, after V lost 5 bases and J lost 0 bases. The CDR3 reads CASSQDRANTGELFF. CDR3 bases: TGTGCCAGCAGTCAGGACAGGGCGAACACCGGGGAGCTGTTTTTT.

This clone was counted a few times. The CDR3 region is CASSPELSGSETQYF. The CDR3 DNA is TGTGCCAGCAGCCCAGAGTTAAGCGGGAGTGAGACCCAGTACTTC. The V call is TRBV9, the J call TRBJ2-5; TRBD2 matches at 8 bases. The CDR3 covers 15 residues. Germline trimming cut 4 bases from V and 5 bases from J; bases unmatched to any gene: 10. Germline V gene sequence: CDR1 SGDLS, CDR2 YYNGEE.

This clone turned up a few times. V gene TRBV4-2 combines with J gene TRBJ2-3, with 12 bases lining up with TRBD2. V was pared by 1 base and J by 6 bases, with 5 bases of the junction left unmatched. This CDR3 spans 16 amino acids. The germline V gene has CDR1 LGHNA and CDR2 YNFKEQ. CDR3: CASSQGLAGGPDTQYF. The DNA of the CDR3 is TGTGCCAGCAGCCAAGGCCTAGCGGGAGGGCCTGATACGCAGTATTTT.

This clone came up a few times. The rearrangement links TRBV5-4 to TRBJ2-7; 7 bases match TRBD1. The CDR3 length is 13 residues. Germline V gives CDR1 SGHNT, CDR2 YYREEE (reference sequence). V lost 5 bases to trimming and J lost 5 bases; unmatched junction nucleotides: 7. CDR3 nucleotides: TGTGCCAGCAGTGAAGGAACAGGGGACGAGCAGTACTTC. It codes for CASSEGTGDEQYF.

The chain combines TRBV19 with TRBJ2-7; TRBD2 might be the D (5 bases). Germline V gene data show CDR1 as LNHDA and CDR2 as SQIVND (reference sequence). V was cut by 3 bases and J by 5 bases, with 14 bases left in between. The CDR3 consists of 14 residues. Here the CDR3 DNA reads TGTGCCAGTAGTATGTCCTCGACCGGGGACGAGCAGTACTTC. Translation: CASSMSSTGDEQYF.

The chain employs TRBV28 and TRBJ2-7, with 8 bases that match TRBD2. The CDR3 is 16 amino acids. CDR1 is MDHEN and CDR2 is SYDVKM in the germline V gene. J was trimmed by 6 bases and V by 6 bases; bases with no gene match: 16. In nucleotides, the CDR3 is TGTGCCAGCAGGCTCCTAGTCGCGGGAGGATATTTCGAGCAGTACTTC. Translating gives CASRLLVAGGYFEQYF.

In DNA, the CDR3 is TGTGCCAGCAGTTACTCTCTAGCGGGGGACACCTACGAGCAGTACTTC. The encoded protein is CASSYSLAGDTYEQYF. The genes are TRBV6-5 and TRBJ2-7; 10 bases are shared with TRBD2. The V gene's germline CDR1 is MNHEY and CDR2 SVGAGI. V trimming: 0 bases; J trimming: 2 bases; junction bases outside the gene matches: 4. The CDR3 has 16 amino acids.

The V call is TRBV5-4, the J call TRBJ1-4; D gene unclear. The CDR3 runs 13 residues. Germline-derived CDR1 and CDR2 are SGHNT and YYREEE (reference sequence). The ends were cut back, 4 bases at V and 4 bases at J, with 8 bases in the middle. CDR3 region: CASSRGVNEKLFF. The CDR3 DNA reads as TGTGCCAGCAGCCGCGGGGTTAATGAAAAACTGTTTTTT.

The V gene is TRBV11-2, the J gene TRBJ2-7; D might be TRBD1 (5 bases). This CDR3 contains 13 residues. V was cut by 4 bases and J by 6 bases, with 13 bases left in between. Germline V lookup: CDR1 SGHAT, CDR2 FQNNGV. The CDR3 is CASSSQTESEQYF. The DNA of the CDR3 is TGTGCCAGCAGCTCCCAGACAGAAAGCGAGCAGTACTTC.